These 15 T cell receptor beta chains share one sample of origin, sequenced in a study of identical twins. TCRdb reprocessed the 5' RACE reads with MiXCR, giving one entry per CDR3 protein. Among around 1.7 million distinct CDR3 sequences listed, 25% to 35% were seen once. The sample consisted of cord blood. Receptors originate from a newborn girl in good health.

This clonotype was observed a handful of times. The DNA for the CDR3 is TGTGCCAGCAGTTCGGACAGGGGAGCCAAAAACATTCAGTACTTC. Its translation is CASSSDRGAKNIQYF. The chain links TRBV12-3 or TRBV12-4 to TRBJ2-4; 9 positions agree with TRBD1. This CDR3 has 15 residues. V shed 4 bases and J 0 bases; nucleotides not matched to a gene: 1.

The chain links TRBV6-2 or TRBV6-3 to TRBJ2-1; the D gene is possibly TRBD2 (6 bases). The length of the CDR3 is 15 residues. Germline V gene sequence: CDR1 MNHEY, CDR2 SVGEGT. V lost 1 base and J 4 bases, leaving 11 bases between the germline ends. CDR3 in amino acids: CASSYWEAAYNEQFF. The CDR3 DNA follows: TGTGCCAGCAGTTACTGGGAGGCGGCTTACAATGAGCAGTTCTTC.

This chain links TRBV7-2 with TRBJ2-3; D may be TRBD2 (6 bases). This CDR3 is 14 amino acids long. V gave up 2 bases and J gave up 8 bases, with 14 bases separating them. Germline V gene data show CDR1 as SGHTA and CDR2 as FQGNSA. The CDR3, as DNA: TGTGCCAGCAGCTTAAAAGGGGAGCGGGTTACGCAGTATTTT. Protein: CASSLKGERVTQYF.

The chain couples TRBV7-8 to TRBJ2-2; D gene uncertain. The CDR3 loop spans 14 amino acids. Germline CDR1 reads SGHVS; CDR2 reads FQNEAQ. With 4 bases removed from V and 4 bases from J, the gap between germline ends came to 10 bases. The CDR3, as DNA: TGTGCCAGCAGCTCCGAGCATCTCACCGGGGAGCTGTTTTTT. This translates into CASSSEHLTGELFF.

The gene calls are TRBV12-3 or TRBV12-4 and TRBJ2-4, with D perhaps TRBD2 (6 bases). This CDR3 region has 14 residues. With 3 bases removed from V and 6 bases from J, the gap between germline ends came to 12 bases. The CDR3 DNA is TGTGCCAGCAGTTTGGGGGGACGGGGAAACATTCAGTACTTC. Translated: CASSLGGRGNIQYF.

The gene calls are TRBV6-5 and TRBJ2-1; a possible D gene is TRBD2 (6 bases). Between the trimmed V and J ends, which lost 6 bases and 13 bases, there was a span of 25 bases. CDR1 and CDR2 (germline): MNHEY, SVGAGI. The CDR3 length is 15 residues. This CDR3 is CASSPHLARQETQFF. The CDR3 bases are TGTGCCAGCAGCCCTCATCTAGCGAGACAAGAGACCCAGTTCTTC.

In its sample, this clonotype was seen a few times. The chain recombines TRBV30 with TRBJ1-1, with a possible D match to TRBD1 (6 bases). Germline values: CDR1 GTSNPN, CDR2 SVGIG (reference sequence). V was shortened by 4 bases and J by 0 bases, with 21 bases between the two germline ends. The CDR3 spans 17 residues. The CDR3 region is CAWIPPGGPNMNTEAFF. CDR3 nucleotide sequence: TGTGCCTGGATCCCACCTGGGGGCCCCAACATGAACACTGAAGCTTTCTTT. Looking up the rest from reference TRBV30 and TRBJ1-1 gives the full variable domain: SQTIHQWPATLVQPVGSPLSLECTVEGTSNPNLYWYRQAAGRGLQLLFYSVGIGQISSEVPQNLSASRPQDRQFILSSKKLLLSDSGFYLCAWIPPGGPNMNTEAFFGQGTRLTVV.

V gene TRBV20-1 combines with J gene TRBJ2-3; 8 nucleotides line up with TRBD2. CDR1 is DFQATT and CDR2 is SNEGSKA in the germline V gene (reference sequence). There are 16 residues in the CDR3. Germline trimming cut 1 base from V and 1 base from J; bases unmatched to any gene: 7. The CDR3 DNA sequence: TGCAGTGCTAGAGCCGCCGGGCGGGGGGGCACAGATACGCAGTATTTT. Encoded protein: CSARAAGRGGTDTQYF.

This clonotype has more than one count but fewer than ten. CDR3 DNA: TGCAGTGCTAGAGTGCCGCCGCGAGCTACGGGCTCCTACAATGAGCAGTTCTTC. Translation: CSARVPPRATGSYNEQFF. This rearrangement joins TRBV20-1 to TRBJ2-1; D is ambiguous. The CDR3 is 18 residues long. Germline V gives CDR1 DFQATT, CDR2 SNEGSKA (reference sequence). Trimming shortened V by 1 base and J by 0 bases, and 19 bases separated the two germline ends.

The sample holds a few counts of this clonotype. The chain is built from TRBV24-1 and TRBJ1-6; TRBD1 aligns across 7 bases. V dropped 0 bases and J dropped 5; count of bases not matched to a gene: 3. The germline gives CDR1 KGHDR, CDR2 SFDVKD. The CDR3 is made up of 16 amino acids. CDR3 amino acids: CATSDLPGTDNSPLHF. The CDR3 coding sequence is TGTGCCACCAGTGATTTGCCCGGGACAGATAATTCACCCCTCCACTTT.

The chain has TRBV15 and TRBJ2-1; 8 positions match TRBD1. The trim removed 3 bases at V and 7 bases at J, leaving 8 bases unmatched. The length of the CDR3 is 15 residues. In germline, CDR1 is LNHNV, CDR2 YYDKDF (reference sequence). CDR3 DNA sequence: TGTGCCACCAGCAGCCGGACAGGGATGGGTAATGAGCAGTTCTTC. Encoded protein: CATSSRTGMGNEQFF.

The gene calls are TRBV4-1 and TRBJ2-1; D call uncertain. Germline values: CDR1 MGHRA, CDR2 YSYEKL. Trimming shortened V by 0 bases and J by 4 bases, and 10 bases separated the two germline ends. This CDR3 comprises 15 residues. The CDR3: CASSQDQAPYNEQFF. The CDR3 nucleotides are TGCGCCAGCAGCCAAGATCAGGCCCCATACAATGAGCAGTTCTTC.

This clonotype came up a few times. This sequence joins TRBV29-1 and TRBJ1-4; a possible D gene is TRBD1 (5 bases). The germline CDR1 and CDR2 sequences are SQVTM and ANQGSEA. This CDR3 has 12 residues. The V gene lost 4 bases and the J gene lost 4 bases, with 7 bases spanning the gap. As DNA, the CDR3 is TGCAGCGTTGCACAGGTTAATGAAAAACTGTTTTTT. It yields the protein CSVAQVNEKLFF.

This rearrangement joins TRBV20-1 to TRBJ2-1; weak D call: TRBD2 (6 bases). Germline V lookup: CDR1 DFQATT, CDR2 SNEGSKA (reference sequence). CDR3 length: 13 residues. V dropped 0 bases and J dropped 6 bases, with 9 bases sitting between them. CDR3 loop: CSARDMTSNEQFF. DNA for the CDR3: TGCAGTGCTAGAGACATGACTAGCAATGAGCAGTTCTTC.

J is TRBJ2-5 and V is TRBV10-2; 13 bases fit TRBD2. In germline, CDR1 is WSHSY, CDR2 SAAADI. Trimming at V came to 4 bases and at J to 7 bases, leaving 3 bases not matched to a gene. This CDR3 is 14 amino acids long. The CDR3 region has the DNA TGCGCCAGCAGTGCCGGGACTAGCGGGGTGACCCAGTACTTC. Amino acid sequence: CASSAGTSGVTQYF.